These T cell receptor beta chains were read from a single sample in a study of blood T cells in healthy people across ages. TCRdb itself ran the 5' RACE reads through MiXCR, one entry per CDR3 protein. The sample lists roughly 700,000 distinct CDR3 sequences; roughly 32% were seen once. The source material was blood. These receptors all stem from a woman aged 80 or over in good health. The CDR3 runs from the conserved cysteine through the conserved F or W. Each record gives: V gene, clone size, D gene, J gene, CDR3 protein, CDR3 DNA. The D gene is left open where the match is weak. Only some rows state a clone size, as once, few, many or a class for expanded clones.

v_call: TRBV5-1
clone_size: many
d_call: TRBD2
j_call: TRBJ2-1
cdr3_aa: CASSSMGGTSGGPYNEQFF
cdr3_nt: TGCGCCAGCAGCTCGATGGGCGGGACTAGCGGGGGCCCTTACAATGAGCAGTTCTTC

v_call: TRBV5-5
clone_size: .
d_call: .
j_call: TRBJ2-6
cdr3_aa: CASSPIFAGSPGASVRTF
cdr3_nt: TGTGCCAGCAGCCCAATTTTTGCGGGGTCCCCTGGGGCCAGCGTCCGGACTTTC

v_call: TRBV12-3/TRBV12-4
clone_size: .
d_call: .
j_call: TRBJ2-1
cdr3_aa: CASSLGSGGLYNEQFF
cdr3_nt: TGTGCCAGCAGTTTAGGGTCAGGAGGTCTTTACAATGAGCAGTTCTTC

v_call: TRBV10-3
clone_size: .
d_call: TRBD2
j_call: TRBJ2-1
cdr3_aa: CAIGTSGRATNEQFF
cdr3_nt: TGTGCCATCGGGACTAGCGGGAGGGCCACCAATGAGCAGTTCTTC

v_call: TRBV5-6
clone_size: many
d_call: TRBD1
j_call: TRBJ2-6
cdr3_aa: CASSFGTGVGANVLTF
cdr3_nt: TGTGCCAGCAGCTTCGGGACAGGGGTTGGGGCCAACGTCCTGACTTTC

v_call: TRBV12-3/TRBV12-4
clone_size: .
d_call: TRBD2
j_call: TRBJ2-3
cdr3_aa: CASSEGGASFTDTRYF
cdr3_nt: TGTGCCAGCAGTGAGGGAGGGGCTAGCTTCACAGATACGCGGTATTTT

v_call: TRBV7-2
clone_size: many
d_call: TRBD1
j_call: TRBJ1-1
cdr3_aa: CASSHTGGTEAFF
cdr3_nt: TGTGCCAGCAGTCATACAGGGGGCACTGAAGCTTTCTTT

v_call: TRBV7-9
clone_size: few
d_call: .
j_call: TRBJ1-5
cdr3_aa: CASSSWTADNQPQHF
cdr3_nt: TGTGCCAGCAGCTCCTGGACAGCCGACAATCAGCCCCAGCATTTT

v_call: TRBV6-2/TRBV6-3
clone_size: many
d_call: TRBD2
j_call: TRBJ2-5
cdr3_aa: CASSPGLAGVRETQYF
cdr3_nt: TGTGCCAGCAGTCCCGGACTAGCGGGGGTCAGAGAGACCCAGTACTTC

v_call: TRBV20-1
clone_size: once
d_call: TRBD2
j_call: TRBJ2-2
cdr3_aa: CSARTGGGTTGELFF
cdr3_nt: TGCAGTGCTAGAACTGGCGGGGGGACCACCGGGGAGCTGTTTTTT

v_call: TRBV20-1
clone_size: many
d_call: .
j_call: TRBJ1-6
cdr3_aa: CSSSVPGADNSPLHF
cdr3_nt: TGCAGCTCCTCCGTACCGGGGGCGGATAATTCACCCCTCCACTTT

v_call: TRBV5-1
clone_size: .
d_call: .
j_call: TRBJ1-1
cdr3_aa: CASSLDWTMNTEAFF
cdr3_nt: TGCGCCAGCAGCTTGGATTGGACCATGAACACTGAAGCTTTCTTT

v_call: TRBV9
clone_size: .
d_call: .
j_call: TRBJ1-1
cdr3_aa: CASSVDAGGDAFF
cdr3_nt: TGTGCCAGCAGCGTGGACGCTGGGGGAGACGCTTTCTTT

v_call: TRBV20-1
clone_size: .
d_call: TRBD2
j_call: TRBJ2-1
cdr3_aa: CSATSGGAVEQFF
cdr3_nt: TGCAGTGCTACTAGCGGGGGGGCGGTTGAGCAGTTCTTC

v_call: TRBV7-9
clone_size: many
d_call: .
j_call: TRBJ2-6
cdr3_aa: CASSRRIADSGANVLTF
cdr3_nt: TGTGCCAGCAGCCGACGTATAGCCGACTCTGGGGCCAACGTCCTGACTTTC

v_call: TRBV7-8
clone_size: many
d_call: TRBD2
j_call: TRBJ2-1
cdr3_aa: CASSRRLLSGGRGEQFF
cdr3_nt: TGTGCCAGCAGCCGTAGACTCCTTAGCGGGGGCCGGGGTGAGCAGTTCTTC

v_call: TRBV20-1
clone_size: many
d_call: TRBD1
j_call: TRBJ1-2
cdr3_aa: CSARDRGAGDYGYTF
cdr3_nt: TGCAGTGCCCGGGACAGGGGCGCCGGAGACTATGGCTACACCTTC

v_call: TRBV6-1
clone_size: many
d_call: TRBD2
j_call: TRBJ2-1
cdr3_aa: CASNVAGGSFEQFF
cdr3_nt: TGTGCCAGCAATGTAGCGGGGGGATCTTTTGAGCAGTTCTTC

v_call: TRBV15
clone_size: few
d_call: .
j_call: TRBJ1-3
cdr3_aa: CATTRGVAGNTIYF
cdr3_nt: TGTGCCACGACCAGAGGGGTAGCAGGAAACACCATATATTTT

v_call: TRBV30
clone_size: many
d_call: TRBD1
j_call: TRBJ1-2
cdr3_aa: CAWIPTGTGGRIYGYTF
cdr3_nt: TGTGCCTGGATTCCTACCGGGACAGGGGGCAGGATCTATGGCTACACCTTC

v_call: TRBV6-6
clone_size: .
d_call: .
j_call: TRBJ1-3
cdr3_aa: CASSLTTGPSGNTIYF
cdr3_nt: TGTGCCAGCAGCCTTACCACGGGACCCTCTGGAAACACCATATATTTT

v_call: TRBV12-3/TRBV12-4
clone_size: many
d_call: .
j_call: TRBJ2-4
cdr3_aa: CASSAGKNIQYF
cdr3_nt: TGTGCCAGCAGTGCCGGCAAAAACATTCAGTACTTC

v_call: TRBV28
clone_size: .
d_call: .
j_call: TRBJ2-1
cdr3_aa: CASSPPGGSYNEQFF
cdr3_nt: TGTGCCAGCAGTCCCCCGGGGGGCAGCTACAATGAGCAGTTCTTC

v_call: TRBV27
clone_size: once
d_call: .
j_call: TRBJ2-7
cdr3_aa: CASSSLGASSYEQYF
cdr3_nt: TGTGCCAGCAGTTCACTAGGGGCGAGCTCCTACGAGCAGTACTTC

v_call: TRBV20-1
clone_size: many
d_call: .
j_call: TRBJ1-4
cdr3_aa: CSAYPGRNNEKLFF
cdr3_nt: TGCAGTGCTTATCCGGGCCGCAATAATGAAAAACTGTTTTTT

v_call: TRBV29-1
clone_size: many
d_call: .
j_call: TRBJ1-4
cdr3_aa: CSVGAQGQSGKLFF
cdr3_nt: TGCAGCGTTGGGGCCCAGGGCCAATCGGGAAAACTGTTTTTT

v_call: TRBV5-5
clone_size: many
d_call: .
j_call: TRBJ1-5
cdr3_aa: CASSTGVQGYGQPQHF
cdr3_nt: TGTGCCAGCAGCACCGGTGTACAGGGCTACGGTCAGCCCCAGCATTTT

v_call: TRBV5-1
clone_size: many
d_call: .
j_call: TRBJ2-1
cdr3_aa: CASQTTRSSYNEQFF
cdr3_nt: TGCGCCAGCCAGACAACCAGGAGCTCCTACAATGAGCAGTTCTTC

v_call: TRBV18
clone_size: .
d_call: .
j_call: TRBJ1-6
cdr3_aa: CASSPEGGRRSSYNSPLHF
cdr3_nt: TGTGCCAGCTCACCCGAGGGCGGCAGGCGGAGCTCCTATAATTCACCCCTCCACTTT

v_call: TRBV7-2
clone_size: many
d_call: .
j_call: TRBJ2-5
cdr3_aa: CASSYNSGGTQYF
cdr3_nt: TGTGCCAGCAGCTACAATAGCGGAGGGACCCAGTACTTC

v_call: TRBV7-9
clone_size: many
d_call: .
j_call: TRBJ2-3
cdr3_aa: CASSFKGVDTQYF
cdr3_nt: TGTGCCAGCAGCTTCAAGGGAGTAGATACGCAGTATTTT

v_call: TRBV2
clone_size: many
d_call: .
j_call: TRBJ2-5
cdr3_aa: CASREGAFGETQYF
cdr3_nt: TGTGCCAGCAGGGAGGGGGCGTTCGGGGAGACCCAGTACTTC

v_call: TRBV6-6
clone_size: once
d_call: .
j_call: TRBJ2-7
cdr3_aa: CASSYDLGAYEQYF
cdr3_nt: TGTGCCAGCAGTTACGACCTGGGGGCCTACGAGCAGTACTTC

v_call: TRBV3-1
clone_size: many
d_call: .
j_call: TRBJ1-2
cdr3_aa: CASSQRQTSNYGYTF
cdr3_nt: TGTGCCAGCAGCCAAAGACAGACCTCTAACTATGGCTACACCTTC

v_call: TRBV7-2
clone_size: few
d_call: .
j_call: TRBJ2-3
cdr3_aa: CASSLGSFPTDTQYF
cdr3_nt: TGTGCCAGCAGCTTAGGTTCATTCCCCACAGATACGCAGTATTTT

v_call: TRBV3-1
clone_size: many
d_call: .
j_call: TRBJ1-2
cdr3_aa: CASSPREQGPNYGYTF
cdr3_nt: TGTGCCAGCAGCCCACGGGAACAGGGCCCTAACTATGGCTACACCTTC

v_call: TRBV16
clone_size: many
d_call: .
j_call: TRBJ1-6
cdr3_aa: CASSQSPRALNSPLHF
cdr3_nt: TGTGCCAGCAGCCAATCCCCTCGGGCCTTGAATTCACCCCTCCACTTT

v_call: TRBV5-1
clone_size: many
d_call: .
j_call: TRBJ2-7
cdr3_aa: CASSLEGSAIYEQYF
cdr3_nt: TGCGCCAGCAGCTTGGAGGGATCGGCCATCTACGAGCAGTACTTC

v_call: TRBV9
clone_size: few
d_call: .
j_call: TRBJ1-1
cdr3_aa: CASSVMGGSTEAFF
cdr3_nt: TGTGCCAGCAGCGTCATGGGGGGGAGCACTGAAGCTTTCTTT

v_call: TRBV19
clone_size: few
d_call: TRBD1
j_call: TRBJ1-2
cdr3_aa: CASSIGGQGTNNYGYTF
cdr3_nt: TGTGCCAGTAGTATAGGGGGACAGGGGACCAACAACTATGGCTACACCTTC

v_call: TRBV5-1
clone_size: .
d_call: .
j_call: TRBJ1-1
cdr3_aa: CASAEGSQAFF
cdr3_nt: TGCGCCTCTGCGGAGGGATCGCAAGCTTTCTTT

v_call: TRBV19
clone_size: few
d_call: .
j_call: TRBJ2-1
cdr3_aa: CASSDLYLRGKDNEQFF
cdr3_nt: TGTGCCAGTAGCGACCTTTACCTCCGAGGGAAAGACAATGAGCAGTTCTTC